This T cell receptor beta chain is from a study of blood T cell repertoires in COVID-19. Study at large: Samples came from the United States, Italy and Spain, spanning acute and convalescent COVID-19. T cells, B-cell-depleted T cells, or PBMCs supplied cDNA or gDNA.

The germline CDR1 and CDR2 sequences are SGHVS and FQNEAQ. The CDR3 spans 12 residues. The V end lost 3 bases, the J end lost 0 bases, and 3 bases lay between the germline ends. Original data processing: Amplification with reference gene primers provided the estimates of nucleated cell counts. This table comes from immunoSEQ multiplex PCR, and its TCRdb copy is limited to in-frame clones, with some not included. From that table come the V and J calls and clone size; the DNA was used to work out D and trimming. The repertoire has roughly 60,000 clones, roughly 90% of them found once; the top ten carry about 3.9%.

The material sequenced was peripheral blood. This receptor was obtained from a human donor in a cohort sampled during active COVID-19. The chain joins TRBV7-8 to TRBJ2-7, with D unresolved. The DNA for the CDR3 is TGTGCCAGCAGCTTCAGCTCCTACGAGCAGTACTTC. Amino acid sequence: CASSFSSYEQYF.